What follows are 29 T cell receptor beta chains derived from one specimen sequenced in a study of blood T cell repertoires in COVID-19 (dated by TCRdb to the early 2020s). The method was the immunoSEQ multiplex PCR assay. TCRdb took over this immuneACCESS table, retaining in-frame rearrangements with V and J assigned. Such tables are incomplete; in checked studies, under half of the missing clones stem from an unresolved V gene, and the remainder is unexplained. The sample yields some 290,000 clones; over 90% were counted once. Clones ranked in the top ten supply less than 4% of the sample. Source material: PBMCs or T cells enriched from blood (not recorded which). Receptors originate from a woman in her twenties or thirties who had been exposed to COVID-19.

This chain links TRBV29-1 with TRBJ2-1; D may be TRBD1 (5 bases). CDR1 SQVTM and CDR2 ANQGSEA come from the germline V gene. The CDR3 extends over 14 amino acids. V was trimmed by 4 bases and J by 7 bases, leaving 17 bases between them. CDR3 DNA: TGCAGCGTTGGGGGCCCCCCCGCGAGGAATGAGCAGTTCTTC. Its translation is CSVGGPPARNEQFF.

The rearrangement links TRBV4-2 to TRBJ1-1; no clear D. Germline V gives CDR1 LGHNA, CDR2 YNFKEQ. Trimming removed 1 base at V and 4 bases at J, with 13 bases between. The CDR3 has 15 residues. The chain's CDR3 is CASSQGSGGPTEAFF. For the CDR3, the DNA is TGTGCCAGCAGCCAAGGGTCGGGAGGGCCCACTGAAGCTTTCTTT.

The chain has TRBV7-9 and TRBJ2-4; D perhaps matches TRBD2 (6 bases). Germline CDR1 is SEHNR and CDR2 is FQNEAQ (reference sequence). This CDR3 spans 15 amino acids. V gave up 4 bases and J gave up 0 bases, with 10 bases separating them. The DNA of the CDR3 is TGTGCCAGCAGCTCCCTCGGGGGAGCCAAAAACATTCAGTACTTC. Translating it yields CASSSLGGAKNIQYF.

The chain carries TRBV30 and TRBJ2-7; no clear D gene. Germline-derived CDR1 and CDR2 are GTSNPN and SVGIG (reference sequence). The CDR3 is 12 amino acids. V shed 2 bases and J shed 3 bases, with 8 bases lying between them. The CDR3 DNA follows: TGTGCCTGGAGTCCATTGAGCTACGAGCAGTACTTC. This encodes CAWSPLSYEQYF.

This chain links TRBV7-7 with TRBJ2-5, with D possibly being TRBD2 (7 bases). The germline gives CDR1 SSHAT, CDR2 FNYEAQ (reference sequence). V was trimmed by 2 bases and J by 2 bases, leaving 15 bases between them. The CDR3 has 16 residues. The CDR3 DNA reads TGTGCCAGCAGCTTATTTTACGGGGGGCCTCAAGAGACCCAGTACTTC. It translates to CASSLFYGGPQETQYF.

This clone was counted between two and nine times. This chain joins TRBV7-8 and TRBJ2-5; no reliable D call. The CDR3 consists of 13 residues. Trimming removed 1 base at V and 4 bases at J, with 7 bases between. Germline V gene data show CDR1 as SGHVS and CDR2 as FQNEAQ. This chain's CDR3 is CASSLDGRETQYF. CDR3 in DNA: TGTGCCAGCAGCTTAGATGGCAGAGAGACCCAGTACTTC.

J is TRBJ2-6 and V is TRBV29-1; maybe TRBD1 (5 bases). The germline gives CDR1 SQVTM, CDR2 ANQGSEA. V was shortened by 3 bases and J by 0 bases, with 9 bases between the two germline ends. The CDR3 spans 15 residues. CDR3 sequence (DNA): TGCAGCGTTGACAGGGCTGACTCTGGGGCCAACGTCCTGACTTTC. This encodes CSVDRADSGANVLTF.

The genes are TRBV6-5 and TRBJ1-1; possibly TRBD1 for D (6 bases). With 4 bases removed from V and 4 bases from J, the gap between germline ends came to 10 bases. The V gene's germline CDR1 is MNHEY and CDR2 SVGAGI. The CDR3 sequence is 13 residues long. CDR3 region: CASSFTGFTEAFF. In DNA form, the CDR3 reads TGTGCCAGCAGTTTCACAGGGTTCACTGAAGCTTTCTTT.

This chain links TRBV6-1 with TRBJ2-1; 9 bases are a match to TRBD2. With 2 bases clipped from V and 10 bases from J, the junction kept 9 bases outside the gene matches. The CDR3 sequence is 15 residues long. Germline CDR1 MNHNS, CDR2 SASEGT. The CDR3 region has the DNA TGTGCCAGCAGTGAATTGGCGGGGGGGAAGGAAGAGCAGTTCTTC. This gives the protein CASSELAGGKEEQFF.

This sequence joins TRBV6-5 and TRBJ1-2, with TRBD1 matching 9 bases. V was pared by 4 bases and J by 4 bases, with 4 bases of the junction left unmatched. CDR3 length: 14 residues. Germline assignment: CDR1 MNHEY and CDR2 SVGAGI. Here the CDR3 DNA reads TGTGCCAGCAGTTGGAGGACAGGGGCCTATGGCTACACCTTC. Protein: CASSWRTGAYGYTF.

CDR3 sequence reads: CASSHSDSSYEQYF. The CDR3 nucleotides are TGTGCCAGCAGCCATTCGGACAGCTCCTACGAGCAGTACTTC. V gene TRBV7-2 combines with J gene TRBJ2-7, with D perhaps TRBD1 (6 bases). V was trimmed by 5 bases and J by 0 bases, leaving 11 bases between them. Looked up from germline, CDR1 is SGHTA and CDR2 is FQGNSA. CDR3 length equals 14 residues.

This rearrangement joins TRBV6-5 to TRBJ1-1, with D maybe TRBD1 (6 bases). The CDR3 spans 14 residues. CDR1 and CDR2 (germline): MNHEY, SVGAGI. V was trimmed by 10 bases and J by 2 bases, leaving 17 bases between them. CDR3 protein: CATVQRGQNTEAFF. The CDR3 bases are TGTGCCACGGTACAGAGGGGACAAAACACTGAAGCTTTCTTT.

The chain uses TRBV19 and TRBJ1-6, with D possibly matching TRBD1 (5 bases). Trimming took 6 bases from V and 7 from J, leaving 13 bases between them. This CDR3 has 14 amino acids. The V gene's germline CDR1 is LNHDA and CDR2 SQIVND (reference sequence). The DNA for the CDR3 is TGTGCCAGTAGCCTCGGGGGGAACAATTCACCCCTCCACTTT. It yields the protein CASSLGGNNSPLHF.

This chain uses TRBV6-5 with TRBJ1-1; no definite D call. The CDR3 loop spans 15 amino acids. The germline V gene encodes CDR1 MNHEY and CDR2 SVGAGI. Trimming took 7 bases from V and 1 from J, leaving 16 bases between them. CDR3 region: CASILSGDTNTEAFF. CDR3 nucleotides: TGTGCCAGCATCCTTTCGGGAGATACGAACACTGAAGCTTTCTTT.

The chain employs TRBV5-1 and TRBJ2-7; TRBD1 aligns across 7 bases. This CDR3 has 14 residues. Germline loops: CDR1 SGHRS, CDR2 YFSETQ. V was pared by 0 bases and J by 4 bases, with 4 bases of the junction left unmatched. CDR3 loop: CASSLEGARYEQYF. The CDR3 DNA sequence: TGCGCCAGCAGCTTGGAGGGGGCGCGTTACGAGCAGTACTTC.

The CDR3 DNA follows: TGTGCCAGCAGCCCGCTTCGACAGGGAATCTACAATGAGCAGTTCTTC. This sequence encodes CASSPLRQGIYNEQFF. The chain recombines TRBV11-2 with TRBJ2-1, with TRBD1 identical over 7 bases. This CDR3 is built from 16 residues. CDR1 is SGHAT and CDR2 is FQNNGV in the germline V gene. The V gene end was trimmed by 5 bases and the J gene end by 3 bases; junction bases not matched to a gene: 10.

The chain has TRBV4-1 and TRBJ2-7, with 9 bases lining up with TRBD1. CDR1 is MGHRA, CDR2 YSYEKL, per germline. With V trimmed by 4 bases and J by 2 bases, 9 bases remained unmatched. This CDR3 has 16 amino acids. CDR3 loop: CASSRGTGPLTYEQYF. The CDR3 bases are TGCGCCAGCAGCCGCGGGACAGGGCCATTAACCTACGAGCAGTACTTC.

The chain recombines TRBV2 with TRBJ1-3; no reliable D call. Germline lookup yields CDR1 SNHLY and CDR2 FYNNEI. Trimming took off 4 bases at V and 3 bases at J, with 10 bases between the two ends. The CDR3 sequence is 14 residues long. CDR3 nucleotide sequence: TGTGCCAGCAGTGTGAGAGGGAATGGAAACACCATATATTTT. Translating it yields CASSVRGNGNTIYF.

The rearrangement links TRBV4-1 to TRBJ2-3; 7 positions match TRBD2. The ends lost 4 bases at V and 5 bases at J; junction bases unmatched: 6. Germline V CDR1 and CDR2: MGHRA, YSYEKL. This CDR3 has 14 residues. CDR3 residues: CASSPPSGGDTQYF. The CDR3 DNA reads TGCGCCAGCAGCCCGCCCTCGGGGGGAGATACGCAGTATTTT.

V and J are TRBV7-3 and TRBJ1-1; 7 nucleotides line up with TRBD1. This CDR3 contains 13 residues. Losses at the gene ends were 4 bases for V and 8 bases for J; bases not matched to a gene: 7. CDR1 is SGHTA, CDR2 FQGTGA, per germline. DNA of the CDR3: TGTGCCAGCAGCTCGGACCCACAGGGGGAAGCTTTCTTT. Residues: CASSSDPQGEAFF.

This sequence joins TRBV11-1 and TRBJ1-4; 7 bases line up with TRBD1. The CDR3 runs 13 residues. With V trimmed by 3 bases and J by 8 bases, 3 bases remained unmatched. Germline V gives CDR1 SGHAT, CDR2 FQDESV (reference sequence). This CDR3 is CASSFGTEEKLFF. As DNA, the CDR3 is TGTGCCAGCAGCTTCGGGACAGAGGAAAAACTGTTTTTT. Using reference TRBV11-1 and TRBJ1-4 for the parts outside the CDR3, the full variable domain is EAEVAQSPRYKITEKSQAVAFWCDPISGHATLYWYRQILGQGPELLVQFQDESVVDDSQLPKDRFSAERLKGVDSTLKIQPAELGDSAMYLCASSFGTEEKLFFGSGTQLSVL.

This chain joins TRBV5-1 and TRBJ2-7; D may be TRBD2 (7 bases). The germline V gene encodes CDR1 SGHRS and CDR2 YFSETQ. The CDR3 runs to 18 residues. Trimming removed 2 bases from V and 0 bases from J, with 21 bases in between. In DNA form, the CDR3 reads TGCGCCAGCAGCTTCCGGGACACCCTTTGGGGGGGCTCCTACGAGCAGTACTTC. Its translation: CASSFRDTLWGGSYEQYF.

This chain connects TRBV18 to TRBJ2-6; unclear D gene. V lost 0 bases, J lost 2 bases, and 8 bases lay in between. The CDR3 extends over 16 amino acids. Germline V lookup: CDR1 KGHSH, CDR2 LQKENI. The CDR3 DNA follows: TGTGCCAGCTCACCACCTGAATCAGCTGGGGCCAACGTCCTGACTTTC. It specifies CASSPPESAGANVLTF.

The chain links TRBV7-6 to TRBJ2-7, with 9 nucleotides matching TRBD1. The CDR3 contains 13 residues. Germline CDR1 reads SGHVS; CDR2 reads FNYEAQ. V shed 5 bases, J shed 5 bases, and the junction held 4 bases outside the gene matches. In nucleotides, the CDR3 is TGTGCCAGCAGCACCCGGGACAGGGACGAGCAGTACTTC. Its protein product is CASSTRDRDEQYF.

The rearrangement joins TRBV29-1 to TRBJ2-1; 11 bases are shared with TRBD2. Germline CDR1 reads SQVTM; CDR2 reads ANQGSEA. CDR3 length: 16 residues. V gave up 0 bases and J gave up 2 bases; unmatched junction bases: 3. The CDR3 loop is CSVEETSGGPYNEQFF. The CDR3 bases are TGCAGCGTTGAAGAAACTAGCGGGGGCCCCTACAATGAGCAGTTCTTC.

In DNA form, the CDR3 reads TGTGCCAGTAGTATAGATTTCACCGCAGGGGAGGAAAAACTGTTTTTT. It is translated as CASSIDFTAGEEKLFF. This chain connects TRBV19 to TRBJ1-4; weak D call: TRBD1 (6 bases). CDR3 size: 16 residues. Trimming pared 0 bases from V and 8 bases from J, leaving 16 bases between. Germline V gives CDR1 LNHDA, CDR2 SQIVND (reference sequence).

The rearrangement links TRBV3-1 (or the pseudogene TRBV3-2) to TRBJ1-2; D gene ambiguous. Germline CDR1 LGHDT, CDR2 YNNKEL (reference sequence). The CDR3 has 13 residues. Trimming shortened V by 0 bases and J by 5 bases, and 7 bases separated the two germline ends. CDR3 nucleotides: TGTGCCAGCAGCCAAGAACAGTCTTATGGCTACACCTTC. Protein: CASSQEQSYGYTF.

This chain connects TRBV6-5 to TRBJ2-5; TRBD1 is a possible D gene (6 bases). The germline gives CDR1 MNHEY, CDR2 SVGAGI. V was shortened by 1 base and J by 7 bases, with 7 bases between the two germline ends. The CDR3 length is 12 residues. CDR3 DNA: TGTGCCAGCAGTTACTGGGGGCTGACCCAGTACTTC. Protein sequence: CASSYWGLTQYF.

The chain recombines TRBV19 with TRBJ2-2; 9 bases are shared with TRBD1. V gave up 6 bases and J gave up 6 bases; unmatched junction bases: 5. The CDR3 consists of 14 residues. The germline gives CDR1 LNHDA, CDR2 SQIVND (reference sequence). The CDR3 DNA follows: TGTGCCAGTAGGGGGACAGGGATCGCCGGGGAGCTGTTTTTT. This sequence encodes CASRGTGIAGELFF. Full variable domain (remainder filled in from reference TRBV19 and TRBJ2-2): DGGITQSPKYLFRKEGQNVTLSCEQNLNHDAMYWYRQDPGQGLRLIYYSQIVNDFQKGDIAEGYSVSREKKESFPLTVTSAQKNPTAFYLCASRGTGIAGELFFGEGSRLTVL.